Each of the 11 T cell receptor beta chains below was sequenced from the same sample in a study of T cells in tumors and immune-related adverse events (dated by TCRdb to about 2021). The method was the immunoSEQ multiplex PCR assay. The table comes from immuneACCESS by way of TCRdb, which keeps in-frame sequences with V and J called. Part of the clones is missing from these tables; in studies checked, under half for an unresolved V gene and the rest for unknown reasons. Recorded for this sample are tens of thousands of clones; about 89% of them occurred a single time. The leading ten clones occupy 1.3% of the sample. The sample's treatment or condition, from its label and the paper: nivolumab (PD-1 blockade) given before sampling. The input for sequencing was lymph node tissue, taken from a patient treated with anti-PD-1 therapy. These receptors were collected from a female donor with metastatic renal cell carcinoma.

The J gene is TRBJ1-2, the V gene TRBV27; a possible D gene is TRBD1 (6 bases). Germline V gives CDR1 MNHEY, CDR2 SMNVEV (reference sequence). The CDR3 is 15 residues long. V lost 4 bases and J 3 bases, leaving 15 bases between the germline ends. CDR3 residues: CASSSGQRNYYGYTF. The DNA of the CDR3 is TGTGCCAGCAGTTCTGGACAGAGGAACTACTATGGCTACACCTTC.

The sample holds one count of this clone. The chain joins TRBV19 to TRBJ1-5, with D possibly being TRBD1 (5 bases). The CDR3 loop spans 13 amino acids. Trimming took 3 bases from V and 6 from J, leaving 9 bases between them. Germline loops: CDR1 LNHDA, CDR2 SQIVND (reference sequence). The CDR3 DNA follows: TGTGCCAGTAGTATTGGGACCACTCAGCCCCAGCATTTT. It is translated as CASSIGTTQPQHF.

V gene TRBV30 combines with J gene TRBJ2-7; 10 bases map to TRBD1. Trimming at V came to 0 bases and at J to 5 bases, leaving 4 bases not matched to a gene. In germline, CDR1 is GTSNPN, CDR2 SVGIG (reference sequence). This CDR3 spans 14 amino acids. The CDR3, as DNA: TGTGCCTGGAGTGTCCGGGACAGGGGACACGAGCAGTACTTC. This gives the protein CAWSVRDRGHEQYF.

The rearrangement uses TRBV5-6 and TRBJ2-1; no definite D call. The CDR3 has 17 amino acids. Trimming cost V 0 bases and J 8 bases, with 21 bases left between them. Per the germline V gene, CDR1 is SGHDT and CDR2 is YYEEEE. The CDR3 DNA reads TGTGCCAGCAGCTTGGGGGCCCGACAACCGGTTGGAGATGAGCAGTTCTTC. It codes for CASSLGARQPVGDEQFF.

The chain recombines TRBV4-3 with TRBJ1-6, with D unresolved. Germline CDR1 and CDR2: LGHNA and YSLEER. Trimming took 3 bases from V and 7 from J, leaving 10 bases between them. This CDR3 has 14 residues. DNA for the CDR3: TGCGCCAGCAGCCACCATTATTCAAATTCACCCCTCCACTTT. It yields the protein CASSHHYSNSPLHF.

The genes are TRBV30 and TRBJ1-2; D is unresolved. The CDR3 runs 11 residues. CDR1 and CDR2 from the germline V gene are GTSNPN and SVGIG (reference sequence). V lost 3 bases to trimming and J lost 4 bases, with 6 bases between them. The CDR3 DNA is TGTGCCTGGAGGATCCTCTATGGCTACACCTTC. Its protein is CAWRILYGYTF.

This rearrangement joins TRBV5-6 to TRBJ1-2; no clear D gene. The ends were cut back, 4 bases at V and 5 bases at J, with 12 bases in the middle. In germline, CDR1 is SGHDT, CDR2 YYEEEE. This CDR3 is 13 amino acids long. CDR3 residues: CASSPRGQYGYTF. Written as DNA, the CDR3 is TGTGCCAGCAGCCCCCGCGGGCAGTATGGCTACACCTTC.

The chain is built from TRBV5-1 and TRBJ1-1, with 8 bases identical to TRBD1. Trimming at V came to 6 bases and at J to 0 bases, leaving 4 bases not matched to a gene. The CDR3 has 14 amino acids. The germline CDR1 and CDR2 sequences are SGHRS and YFSETQ. The CDR3 region has the DNA TGCGCCAGCACGGGGGACAGGATGAACACTGAAGCTTTCTTT. Translating gives CASTGDRMNTEAFF.

The V call is TRBV9, the J call TRBJ2-1; D call uncertain. Trimming took 0 bases from V and 6 from J, leaving 10 bases between them. The CDR3 is 14 residues long. Germline CDR1 is SGDLS and CDR2 is YYNGEE. CDR3 sequence (DNA): TGTGCCAGCAGCGTAGCCATCCCAGCCAATGAGCAGTTCTTC. Its protein product is CASSVAIPANEQFF. The full variable domain, with the rest looked up from reference TRBV9 and TRBJ2-1, is DSGVTQTPKHLITATGQRVTLRCSPRSGDLSVYWYQQSLDQGLQFLIQYYNGEERAKGNILERFSAQQFPDLHSELNLSSLELGDSALYFCASSVAIPANEQFFGPGTRLTVL.

The V gene is TRBV6-1, the J gene TRBJ1-1; D remains ambiguous. Germline V lookup: CDR1 MNHNS, CDR2 SASEGT. The germline V and J ends were trimmed by 7 bases and 3 bases, with 12 bases remaining between them. The CDR3 covers 13 residues. The DNA of the CDR3 is TGTGCCAGCACCAACGCTGGGGACACTGAAGCTTTCTTT. It encodes CASTNAGDTEAFF.

J is TRBJ1-4 and V is TRBV11-1; D remains unclear. Germline CDR1 reads SGHAT; CDR2 reads FQDESV (reference sequence). The V gene lost 3 bases and the J gene lost 0 bases, with 8 bases spanning the gap. The CDR3 runs 15 residues. The CDR3 DNA is TGTGCCAGCAGCTTGACACTTGCAACTAATGAAAAACTGTTTTTT. Encoded protein: CASSLTLATNEKLFF.